These 5 T cell receptor beta chains share one sample of origin, sequenced in a study of T cells after yellow fever vaccination. Each CDR3 protein gets one entry after TCRdb re-called the 5' RACE reads with MiXCR. This repertoire shows about 58,000 distinct CDR3 sequences, approximately 7.7% found once; its top ten account for 30% to 40%. Sample: CD8+ T cells sorted from PBMCs, taken on the day of the first yellow fever vaccination. Source of these receptors: a man in his late teens or twenties who received the YFV17D yellow fever vaccine.

This clonotype was recorded at least ten times. This CDR3 reads CATSKRGGTDTQYF. CDR3 DNA: TGTGCCACTTCCAAGCGGGGGGGAACAGATACGCAGTATTTT. The rearrangement links TRBV6-4 to TRBJ2-3, with 10 bases aligning to TRBD2. V lost 10 bases and J lost 3; bases outside the gene matches: 7. The CDR3 has 14 amino acids. Germline V gene data show CDR1 as MRHNA and CDR2 as SNTAGT.

V usage is TRBV29-1 and J usage is TRBJ2-2, with D perhaps TRBD1 or TRBD2 (5 bases each). The CDR3 length is 15 residues. V was cut by 0 bases and J by 9 bases, with 17 bases left in between. Looked up from germline, CDR1 is SQVTM and CDR2 is ANQGSEA. CDR3 bases: TGCAGCGTTGAAGATACGGGACCACCAGGCAGGGAGCTGTTTTTT. Its protein is CSVEDTGPPGRELFF.

This clonotype has at least ten counts. The chain couples TRBV11-2 to TRBJ2-2, with TRBD2 matching 11 bases. The CDR3 runs 16 residues. Germline V gene data show CDR1 as SGHAT and CDR2 as FQNNGV. The V and J ends lost 4 bases and 7 bases, in that order; junction bases with no gene match: 8. DNA of the CDR3: TGTGCCAGCAGCTCACTAATAGCGGGGGGGGTCGGGGAGCTGTTTTTT. Translating it yields CASSSLIAGGVGELFF.

As regards this clonotype: One end of the junction varies from germline; a read error may be responsible. V gene TRBV6-4 combines with J gene TRBJ2-1; 7 bases are a match to TRBD1. In germline, CDR1 is MRHNA, CDR2 SNTAGT. The CDR3 has 15 amino acids. The CDR3 nucleotides read TGTGCCAGCAGCCCCGGGGACAGTTCCTACAATGAGAAGTTCTTC. Encoded protein: CASSPGDSSYNEKFF.

This clonotype has a handful of counts. The V call is TRBV7-9, the J call TRBJ1-1; 9 nucleotides agree with TRBD1. This CDR3 spans 13 amino acids. Unmatched junction bases numbered 5, after V lost 6 bases and J lost 6 bases. Germline V gives CDR1 SEHNR, CDR2 FQNEAQ (reference sequence). CDR3 sequence reads: CASRGTGGSEAFF. CDR3 sequence (DNA): TGTGCCAGCAGAGGAACAGGGGGCTCTGAAGCTTTCTTT.